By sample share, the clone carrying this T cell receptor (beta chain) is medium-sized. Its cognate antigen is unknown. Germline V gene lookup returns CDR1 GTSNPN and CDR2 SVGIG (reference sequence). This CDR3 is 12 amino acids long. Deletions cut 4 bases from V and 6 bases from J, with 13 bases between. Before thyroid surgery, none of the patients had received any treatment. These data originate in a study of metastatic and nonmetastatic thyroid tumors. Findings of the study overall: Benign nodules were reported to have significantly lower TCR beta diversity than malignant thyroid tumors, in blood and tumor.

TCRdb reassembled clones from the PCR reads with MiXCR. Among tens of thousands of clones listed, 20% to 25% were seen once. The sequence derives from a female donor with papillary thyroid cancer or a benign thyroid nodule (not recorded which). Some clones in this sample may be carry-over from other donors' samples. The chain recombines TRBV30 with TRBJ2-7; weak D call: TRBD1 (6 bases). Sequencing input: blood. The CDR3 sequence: CAWNLGGLEQYF. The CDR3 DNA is TGTGCCTGGAACCTAGGGGGTCTCGAGCAGTACTTC.